Listed below are T cell receptor beta chains from one sample, sequenced in a study of PD-1 blockade in classical Hodgkin lymphoma. Assay used: immunoSEQ multiplex PCR; TCRdb lists only in-frame clones, some missing. The sample has fewer than 30,000 clones, about 72% seen once. The source material was peripheral blood mononuclear cells (PBMCs), sampled before the fourth cycle of nivolumab. Receptors originate from a human donor with classical Hodgkin lymphoma. Both conserved end residues are part of each CDR3. A D gene is named only where the DNA matches it firmly. The size of a clone is reported for some rows only, either as once, few or many, or as a class for expanded clones.

>TRBV19|few|TRBD2|TRBJ2-3
TGTGCCAGTAGTATAGGTCCCCACGCGGGAGGGCCGGGCGATACGCAGTATTTT
CASSIGPHAGGPGDTQYF
>TRBV30|-|-|TRBJ1-1
TGTGCCTGGAGTTATGTTATGAACACTGAAGCTTTCTTT
CAWSYVMNTEAFF
>TRBV19|-|-|TRBJ1-5
TGTGCCAGTAGTTTTTGGGCAGAAGCGGCTCAGCCCCAGCATTTT
CASSFWAEAAQPQHF
>TRBV4-1|-|TRBD2|TRBJ2-4
TGCGCCAGCAGCCAAGAGTTTGGTGGGAGGGCCCCAGCCAAAAACATTCAGTACTTC
CASSQEFGGRAPAKNIQYF
>TRBV4-1|-|-|TRBJ1-4
TGCGCCAGCAGCCCTTCTTCTACAACTAATGAAAAACTGTTTTTT
CASSPSSTTNEKLFF
>TRBV4-1|once|TRBD1|TRBJ2-7
TGCGCCAGCAGCTCGACAGGGGCGGTTTTCTACGAGCAGTACTTC
CASSSTGAVFYEQYF
>TRBV28|-|-|TRBJ1-1
TGTGCCAGCAGGGGCATACAGTTCTTGAACACTGAAGCTTTCTTT
CASRGIQFLNTEAFF
>TRBV19|once|-|TRBJ2-1
TGTGCCAGTAGTCTTCGGACTGGCGACAATGAGCAGTTCTTC
CASSLRTGDNEQFF
>TRBV30|once|-|TRBJ2-5
TGTGCCTGGAGTGCAGGGACCCAAGAGACCCAGTACTTC
CAWSAGTQETQYF
>TRBV7-9|-|-|TRBJ2-3
TGTGCCAGCAGCCACACAAACGACGGGAGTGCAGATACGCAGTATTTT
CASSHTNDGSADTQYF
>TRBV28|few|TRBD2|TRBJ2-1
TGTGCCAGCAGTTTCGGCGGGGGGGCTTACAATGAGCAGTTCTTC
CASSFGGGAYNEQFF
>TRBV28|-|-|TRBJ1-2
TGTGCCAGCAGCCAGGCAGATAGGGTCCATGGCTACACCTTC
CASSQADRVHGYTF
>TRBV23-1|-|TRBD1|TRBJ1-5
TGCGCCAGCAGTCATTGCGACAGGGCGCACAATCAGCCCCAGCATTTT
CASSHCDRAHNQPQHF
>TRBV7-2|-|-|TRBJ2-7
TGTGCCAGCAGCTTAGATTACAGGGCCCACGAGCAGTACTTC
CASSLDYRAHEQYF
>TRBV6-1|-|-|TRBJ2-7
TGTGCCAGCAGCCCCCACTACGAGCAGTACTTC
CASSPHYEQYF
>TRBV5-1|-|-|TRBJ2-7
TGCGCCAGCAGCTTGGCCACGACAGACTATTACTCCTACGAGCAGTACTTC
CASSLATTDYYSYEQYF
>TRBV27|-|-|TRBJ1-2
TGTGCCAGCAGTATAACAGGGACGGGTGGCTACACCTTC
CASSITGTGGYTF
>TRBV11-3|-|TRBD1|TRBJ2-1
TGTGCCAGCAGCTTAGAGGGCAGGGGGTATGATGAGCAGTTCTTC
CASSLEGRGYDEQFF
>TRBV6-1|-|-|TRBJ1-5
TGTGCCAGCACCAGGGACTTTCAAAACGCCCAGCCCCAGCATTTT
CASTRDFQNAQPQHF
>TRBV5-1|-|-|TRBJ1-5
TGCGCCAGCAGCTTTTTCGGGGGGCGGGAGCCCCAGCATTTT
CASSFFGGREPQHF